Included here is one T cell receptor (beta chain) sequence, with context. Its antigen remains unknown. A history of autoimmune disease or systemic immunosuppression excluded patients. Sequencing was performed with immunoSEQ multiplex PCR; in TCRdb, only in-frame clones are kept and a portion is missing. The repertoire holds 35,000 or so clones, with 76% as singletons. This entry comes from a study of OX40 agonist ivuxolimab in advanced cancers. Study context: Hepatocellular carcinoma, melanoma, renal cell or head and neck cancer occurred in dose-escalation patients. Three patients showed partial responses: one hepatocellular carcinoma and two cutaneous melanoma cases.

V lost 1 base and J 4 bases, leaving 14 bases between the germline ends. The germline gives CDR1 LNHDA, CDR2 SQIVND (reference sequence). CDR3 length equals 16 residues. Study-wide findings and caveats: Expanded clones tended on average to be more numerous among CD8+ T cells than CD4+.

The chain uses TRBV19 and TRBJ2-1; tentatively, D is TRBD1 or TRBD2 (5 bases each). Specimen: CD4+ or CD8+ T cells sorted from blood, collected in a trial of the OX40 agonist ivuxolimab. The receptor was derived from an adult with an advanced solid tumor such as melanoma, head and neck, liver or kidney cancer. The CDR3 nucleotides are TGTGCCAGTAGTATAGGTGCGTTGAGGGGTTACAATGAGCAGTTCTTC. Protein sequence: CASSIGALRGYNEQFF.